This T cell receptor beta chain was obtained from a study of identical twins. The V gene's germline CDR1 is MDHEN and CDR2 SYDVKM. Deletions cut 7 bases from V and 1 base from J, with 11 bases between. The CDR3 sequence is 13 residues long. For this clonotype: What it recognizes is unknown.

TCRdb reprocessed the 5' RACE reads with MiXCR, giving one entry per CDR3 protein. The sample contains about 570,000 distinct CDR3 sequences, 9% to 10% of which appear only once. Findings and limits, study-wide: The presence of invariant MAIT and iNKT cells could partly confound analyses of zero-insertion sequences. There was more out-of-frame TCR alpha sharing in monozygotic twins than models estimated.

Another study also made use of these data, one on yellow fever vaccine responses in identical twins.

This TCR came from a woman younger than 30 in good health. Sequenced input: PBMCs. The rearrangement joins TRBV28 to TRBJ2-7; D not resolved. The CDR3 region has the DNA TGTGCCAGCAACCCGAGTGGGTCCTACGAGCAGTACTTC. Translation gives CASNPSGSYEQYF.